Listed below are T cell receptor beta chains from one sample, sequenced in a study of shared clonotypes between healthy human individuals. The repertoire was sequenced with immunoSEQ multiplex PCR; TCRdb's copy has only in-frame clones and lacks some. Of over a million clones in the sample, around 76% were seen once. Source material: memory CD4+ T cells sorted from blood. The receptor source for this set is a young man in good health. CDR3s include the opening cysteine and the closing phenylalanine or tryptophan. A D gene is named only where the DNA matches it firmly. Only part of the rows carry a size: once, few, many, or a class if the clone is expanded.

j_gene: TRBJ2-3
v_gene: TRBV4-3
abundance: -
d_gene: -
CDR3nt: TGCGCCAGCAGCCAAGACCTCGGGGGAAAATGGACAGATACGCAGTATTTT
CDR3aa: CASSQDLGGKWTDTQYF

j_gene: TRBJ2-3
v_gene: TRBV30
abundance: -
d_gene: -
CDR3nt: TGTGCCTGGAGTGTAGGAGCGGGCACAGATACGCAGTATTTT
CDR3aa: CAWSVGAGTDTQYF

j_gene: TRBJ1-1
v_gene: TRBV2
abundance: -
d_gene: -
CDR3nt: TGTGCCAGCAGTGTTCGCCTCCAGGGGGAAGCTTTCTTT
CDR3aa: CASSVRLQGEAFF

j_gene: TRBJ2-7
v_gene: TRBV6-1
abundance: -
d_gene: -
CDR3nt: TGTGCCAGCGGACAAACCTACGAGCAGTACTTC
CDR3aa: CASGQTYEQYF

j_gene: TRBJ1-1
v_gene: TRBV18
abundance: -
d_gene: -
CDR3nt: TGTGCCAGCTCACCTAATAGGCAGTTAGAAGCTTTCTTT
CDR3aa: CASSPNRQLEAFF

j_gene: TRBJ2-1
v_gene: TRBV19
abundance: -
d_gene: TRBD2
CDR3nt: TGTGCCAGTAGTAGGACTAGCGGGAGAGGTGAGCAGTTCTTC
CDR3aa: CASSRTSGRGEQFF

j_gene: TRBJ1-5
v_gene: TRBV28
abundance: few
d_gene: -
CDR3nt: TGTGCCAGCAGTTCTGATAAATATAGCAATCAGCCCCAGCATTTT
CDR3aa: CASSSDKYSNQPQHF

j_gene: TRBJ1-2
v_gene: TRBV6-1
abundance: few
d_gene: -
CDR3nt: TGTGCCAGCAGTGAAGGCGACGCCGTCTATGGCTACACCTTC
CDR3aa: CASSEGDAVYGYTF

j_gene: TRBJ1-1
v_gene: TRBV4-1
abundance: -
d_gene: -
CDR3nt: TGCGCCAGCCGAGACCTAGGGACGGTCTTGAACACTGAAGCTTTCTTT
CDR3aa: CASRDLGTVLNTEAFF

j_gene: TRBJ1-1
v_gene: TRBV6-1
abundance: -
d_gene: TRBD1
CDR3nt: TGTGCCAGCAGCTTCACAAACAGGGGCAATGGAGAAGCTTTCTTT
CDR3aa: CASSFTNRGNGEAFF

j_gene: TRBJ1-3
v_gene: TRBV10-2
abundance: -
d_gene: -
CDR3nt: TGCGCCAGCAGTGAGACATCAGTCTCTGGAAACACCATATATTTT
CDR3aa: CASSETSVSGNTIYF

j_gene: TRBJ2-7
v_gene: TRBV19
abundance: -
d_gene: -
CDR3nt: TGTGCCAGTAGTCTGGGGGGCAGCTCCTACGAGCAGTACTTC
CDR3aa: CASSLGGSSYEQYF

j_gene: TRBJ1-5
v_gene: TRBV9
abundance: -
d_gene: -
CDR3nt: TGTGCCAGCAGCGCGGGGGAGCAGCCCCAGCATTTT
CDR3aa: CASSAGEQPQHF

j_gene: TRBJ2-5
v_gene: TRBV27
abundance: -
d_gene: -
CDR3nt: TGTGCCAGCAGTTTATCACCTACTGGAGAGACCCAGTACTTC
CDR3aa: CASSLSPTGETQYF

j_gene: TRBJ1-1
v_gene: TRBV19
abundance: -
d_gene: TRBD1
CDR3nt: TGTGCCAGTAATGGACAGGGGTTCACTGAAGCTTTCTTT
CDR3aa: CASNGQGFTEAFF

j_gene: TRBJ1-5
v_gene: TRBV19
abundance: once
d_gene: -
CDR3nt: TGTGCCAGTAGTATCCGGTCTGGCAGAGGGGTGGGTCAGCCCCAGCATTTT
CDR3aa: CASSIRSGRGVGQPQHF

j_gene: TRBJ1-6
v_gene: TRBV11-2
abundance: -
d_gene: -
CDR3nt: TGTGCCAGCAGCTTATCCCTGGCGATTATTAATTCACCCCTCCACTTT
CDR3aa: CASSLSLAIINSPLHF

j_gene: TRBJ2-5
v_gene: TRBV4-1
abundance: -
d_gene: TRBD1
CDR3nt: TGCGCCAGCAGCCAGTCGGACAGGGGAGAGACCCAGTACTTC
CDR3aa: CASSQSDRGETQYF

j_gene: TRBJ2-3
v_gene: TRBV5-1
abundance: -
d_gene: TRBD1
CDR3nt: TGCGCCAGCACGGGGGACAGGGCGTCAGATACGCAGTATTTT
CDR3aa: CASTGDRASDTQYF

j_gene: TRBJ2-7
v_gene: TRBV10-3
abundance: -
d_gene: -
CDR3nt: TGTGCCATCCGGGACAAGACCTACGAGCAGTACTTC
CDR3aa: CAIRDKTYEQYF

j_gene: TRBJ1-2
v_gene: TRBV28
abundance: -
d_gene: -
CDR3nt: TGTGCCAGCAGCGCGCGGGACGGTCGATGGGGCTACACCTTC
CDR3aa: CASSARDGRWGYTF

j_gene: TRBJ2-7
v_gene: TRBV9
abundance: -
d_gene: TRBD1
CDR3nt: TGTGCCAGCAGCCCTCGATTAGGGACAGGGGGCGCCGAGCAGTACTTC
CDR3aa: CASSPRLGTGGAEQYF

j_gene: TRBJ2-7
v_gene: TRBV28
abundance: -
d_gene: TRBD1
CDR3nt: TGTGCCAGCAGTGTGCCCCAACAGGGGATCTACGAGCAGTACTTC
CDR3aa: CASSVPQQGIYEQYF

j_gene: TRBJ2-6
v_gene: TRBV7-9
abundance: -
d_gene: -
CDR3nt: TGTGCCAGCAGCTCCAACCTCCCCCGGGGGTGGTCTGGGGCCAACGTCCTGACTTTC
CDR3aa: CASSSNLPRGWSGANVLTF

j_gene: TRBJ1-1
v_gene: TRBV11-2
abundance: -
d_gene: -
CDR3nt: TGTGCCAGCAGCCCCGGGGGGCAGATGAACACTGAAGCTTTCTTT
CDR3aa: CASSPGGQMNTEAFF

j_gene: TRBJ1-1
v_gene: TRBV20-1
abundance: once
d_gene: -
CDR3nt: TGCAGTGCTTATGGCGGGACTGAAGCTTTCTTT
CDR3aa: CSAYGGTEAFF

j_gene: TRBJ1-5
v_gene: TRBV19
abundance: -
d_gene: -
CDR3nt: TGTGCCAGTAGTATAGGGCAGGGCGGCAATAATCAGCCCCAGCATTTT
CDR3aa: CASSIGQGGNNQPQHF

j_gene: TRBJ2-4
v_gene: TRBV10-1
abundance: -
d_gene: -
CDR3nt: TGCGCCAGCAGTGATGGAGGAGGAGACTATCGAAACATTCAGTACTTC
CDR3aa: CASSDGGGDYRNIQYF

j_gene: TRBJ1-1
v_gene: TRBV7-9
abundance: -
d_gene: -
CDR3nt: TGTGCCAGCAGCTTAGACCCGGCAGGGAATGGGAACACTGAAGCTTTCTTT
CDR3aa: CASSLDPAGNGNTEAFF

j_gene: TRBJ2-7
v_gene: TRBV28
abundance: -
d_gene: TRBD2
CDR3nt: TGTGCCAGCAGTTTGGGGACTAGCGGCTTCCTGATGGGTACCTACGAGCAGTACTTC
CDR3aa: CASSLGTSGFLMGTYEQYF

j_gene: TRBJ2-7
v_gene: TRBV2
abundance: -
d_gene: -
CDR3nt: TGTGCCAGCAACGATAAGACTAGAGGGACCTACGAGCAGTACTTC
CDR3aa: CASNDKTRGTYEQYF

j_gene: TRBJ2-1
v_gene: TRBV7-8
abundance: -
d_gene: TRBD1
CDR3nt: TGTGCCAGCAGTTTGGGAGGACAGGGACCCTACAATGAGCAGTTCTTC
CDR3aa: CASSLGGQGPYNEQFF

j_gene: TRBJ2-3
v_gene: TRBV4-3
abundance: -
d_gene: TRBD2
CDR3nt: TGCGCCAGCAGCCAAGGGACTAGTACCACAGATACGCAGTATTTT
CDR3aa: CASSQGTSTTDTQYF

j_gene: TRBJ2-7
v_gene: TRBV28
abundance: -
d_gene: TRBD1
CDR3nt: TGTGCCAGCACCCCGGGACAGCGCATCTACGGGCAGTACTTC
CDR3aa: CASTPGQRIYGQYF

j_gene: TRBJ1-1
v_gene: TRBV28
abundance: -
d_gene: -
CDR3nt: TGTGCCACCCAACGACCCGGGGGGGTACCGACCTGTTTCTTT
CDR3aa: CATQRPGGVPTCFF

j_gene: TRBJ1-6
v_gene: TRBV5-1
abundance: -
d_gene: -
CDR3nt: TGCGCCAGCAGCTGGGGCGGCTCCTATAATTCACCCCTCCACTTT
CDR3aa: CASSWGGSYNSPLHF

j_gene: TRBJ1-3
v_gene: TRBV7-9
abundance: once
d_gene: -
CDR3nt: TGTGCCAGCAGCTTGGGTGAGGGTAACACCATATATTTT
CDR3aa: CASSLGEGNTIYF

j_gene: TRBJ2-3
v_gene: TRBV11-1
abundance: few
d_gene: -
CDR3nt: TGTGCCAGCAGCTCCACAGATACGCAGTATTTT
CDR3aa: CASSSTDTQYF

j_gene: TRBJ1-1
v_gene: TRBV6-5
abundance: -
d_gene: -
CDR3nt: TGTGCCAGCAGTTACTCCGGCCCGGGCAACACTGAAGCTTTCTTT
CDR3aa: CASSYSGPGNTEAFF

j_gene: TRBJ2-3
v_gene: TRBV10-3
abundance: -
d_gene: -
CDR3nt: TGTGCCATCAGTGAGTCGGGCGGGGTTACTAGCACAGATACGCAGTATTTT
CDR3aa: CAISESGGVTSTDTQYF

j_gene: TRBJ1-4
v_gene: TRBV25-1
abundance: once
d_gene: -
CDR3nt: TGTGCCAGCAGTGGGGGCCCCAATGAAAAACTGTTTTTT
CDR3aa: CASSGGPNEKLFF

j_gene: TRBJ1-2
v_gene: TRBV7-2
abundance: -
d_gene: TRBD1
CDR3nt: TGTGCCAGCACCATTTACCGGGACAGGGAGTATGGCTACACCTTC
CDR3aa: CASTIYRDREYGYTF

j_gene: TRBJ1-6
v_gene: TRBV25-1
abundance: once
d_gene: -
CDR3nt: TGTGCCAGCCGGGACAACTCCTATAATTCACCCCTCCACTTT
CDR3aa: CASRDNSYNSPLHF

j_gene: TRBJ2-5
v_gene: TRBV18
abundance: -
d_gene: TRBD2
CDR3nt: TGTGCCAGCTCCCGCGGACTAGCGGAGAAAGAGACCCAGTACTTC
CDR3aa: CASSRGLAEKETQYF

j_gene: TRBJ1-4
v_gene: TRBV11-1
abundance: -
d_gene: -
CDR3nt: TGTGCCAGCAGCGACCGACGGACTAATGAAAAACTGTTTTTT
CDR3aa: CASSDRRTNEKLFF

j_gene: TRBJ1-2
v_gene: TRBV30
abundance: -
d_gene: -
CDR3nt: TGTGCCTGGGACCAGGGTAACTATGGCTACACCTTC
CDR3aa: CAWDQGNYGYTF

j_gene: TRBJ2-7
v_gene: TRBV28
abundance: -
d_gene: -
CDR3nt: TGTGCCAGCAGTTACCCCCTCTCATTAACAGGGATCTCCTACGAGCAGTACTTC
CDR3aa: CASSYPLSLTGISYEQYF